The T cell receptor (beta chain) described here comes from a study of cytomegalovirus exposure and HLA in healthy donors. On the study more broadly: Early release data held some 79 million unique TCRs from HLA-typed donors.

Points on this clone: Its matching antigen is unknown.

V lost 4 bases and J lost 4; bases outside the gene matches: 4. Germline CDR1 and CDR2: SQVTM and ANQGSEA. This CDR3 comprises 13 residues. PCR amplification relied on 60 Vbeta primers (plus 13 Jbeta primers). Sequencing was performed with immunoSEQ multiplex PCR; in TCRdb, only in-frame clones are kept and a portion is missing. Found here are about 130,000 clones, about three quarters of them singletons; the top ten hold around 6.6%. General study findings and limits: A few of the chains that were CMV-associated were confirmed in vitro to be specific for CMV antigens. Highly shared sequence variants in one cluster were likely a sequencing artifact.

The chain carries TRBV29-1 and TRBJ2-3; 8 bases map to TRBD1. Source material: PBMCs. This TCR came from a man in his forties in good health and CMV-seropositive. As DNA, the CDR3 is TGCAGCGTTGGGACAGGGAGATCAGATACGCAGTATTTT. This codes for CSVGTGRSDTQYF.